A single sample gave rise to the 16 T cell receptor beta chains below, sequenced in a study of tumor and adjacent non-tumor tissue in lung cancer. The library came from three nested PCR rounds adapted from ARM-PCR protocols. A single record per CDR3 protein comes from TCRdb applying MiXCR to the multiplex PCR reads. The data show about 75,000 distinct CDR3 sequences, around four fifths seen once. This sample's RNA came from whole unsorted tissue. Source material: lung tumor tissue. These receptor sequences come from a woman aged 45-59 years with non-small cell lung cancer.

About this clonotype itself: At one of its ends the junction is not consistent with the germline gene, which may arise from a read error. This sequence joins TRBV4-2 and TRBJ1-5; the D is unclear. The V gene's germline CDR1 is LGHNA and CDR2 YNFKEQ. The CDR3 contains 15 residues. CDR3 amino acids: CASSQDLTSNQLQHF. The CDR3 bases are TGTGCAAGCAGCCAAGACCTCACAAGCAATCAGCTCCAGCATTTT.

Details on this clonotype: One end of the junction varies from germline; a read error may be responsible. The V call is TRBV4-1, the J call TRBJ2-2; D not certain. Germline assignment: CDR1 MGHRA and CDR2 YSYEKL. This CDR3 is built from 14 residues. The CDR3 loop reads CTSRMSRNSGELFF. In DNA form, the CDR3 reads TGCACCAGCCGCATGAGTAGGAACAGCGGGGAGCTGTTTTTT.

Of note for this clonotype: Germline is not matched at one junction end, which may reflect a read error. The chain couples TRBV14 to TRBJ2-5, with a possible D match to TRBD1 (5 bases). Germline CDR1 reads SGHDN; CDR2 reads FVKESK. The CDR3 extends over 14 amino acids. CDR3 residues: CGSSQTDRQETQYF. For the CDR3, the DNA is TGTGGCAGCAGCCAAACCGACAGACAAGAGACCCAGTACTTC.

In regard to this clonotype: A single base separates this from a much larger clone, so it may be a read error. V usage is TRBV5-1 and J usage is TRBJ1-2; 9 bases line up with TRBD1. There are 16 residues in the CDR3. Trimming removed 1 base from V and 8 bases from J; junction bases left unmatched: 12. Germline-derived CDR1 and CDR2 are SGHRS and YFSETQ. The CDR3 protein is CASSLMDRGGPLGYTF. In DNA form, the CDR3 reads TGCGCCAGCAGCTTGATGGACAGGGGAGGCCCTTTGGGCTACACCTTC.

V gene TRBV6-1 combines with J gene TRBJ1-1; TRBD1 agrees at 7 bases. This CDR3 contains 15 residues. Per germline, CDR1 MNHNS and CDR2 SASEGT. Trimming cost V 4 bases and J 5 bases; bases outside gene matches: 10. CDR3 in amino acids: CASSAISDRATEAFF. CDR3 nucleotides: TGTGCCAGCAGTGCCATCTCTGACAGGGCTACTGAAGCTTTCTTT.

Points on this clonotype: The CDR3 carries no conserved terminal phenylalanine or tryptophan, so it likely arises from a read error. The J gene is TRBJ2-5, the V gene TRBV6-6; no clear D gene. The CDR3 consists of 13 residues. Germline CDR1 MNHNY, CDR2 SVGAGI (reference sequence). The CDR3 is CASSPGEQETQYL. CDR3 bases: TGCGCCAGCAGCCCCGGCGAGCAAGAGACCCAGTACCTC.

In regard to this clonotype: This could be a read error, since a much larger clone is one nucleotide away. The chain combines TRBV5-1 with TRBJ1-1; D gene unclear. CDR1 and CDR2 (germline): SGHRS, YFSETQ. The CDR3 runs 13 residues. The chain's CDR3 is CASSLAGNTVAFF. The CDR3 coding sequence is TGCGCCAGCAGCTTGGCCGGGAACACTGTAGCTTTCTTT.

A word on this clonotype: At one boundary the junction diverges from the germline segment, which might be a read error. CDR3 sequence: CASSLLRGSQHF. In DNA, the CDR3 is TGTGCTAGCAGTTTACTCCGGGGGTCCCAGCATTTT. J is TRBJ1-5 and V is TRBV28; D is perhaps TRBD1 (5 bases). Germline loops: CDR1 MDHEN, CDR2 SYDVKM. The CDR3 extends over 12 amino acids.

The V call is TRBV11-2, the J call TRBJ2-7, with D possibly being TRBD1 (5 bases). Germline CDR1 is SGHAT and CDR2 is FQNNGV. The CDR3 covers 14 residues. The CDR3 nucleotides are TGTGTCAACAGTCTGACGGACACTGCCTACGAGCAGTACTTC. As protein: CVNSLTDTAYEQYF.

The chain employs TRBV28 and TRBJ2-4, with TRBD2 matching over 9 bases. The J segment lost 6 bases and the V segment lost 5 bases, leaving 11 bases of the junction unmatched. The CDR3 runs 16 residues. Germline loops: CDR1 MDHEN, CDR2 SYDVKM. CDR3 loop: CASSTTSGRFANIQYF. The CDR3 nucleotides are TGTGCCAGCAGTACGACAAGCGGGAGGTTTGCAAACATTCAGTACTTC.

This chain uses TRBV4-2 with TRBJ1-1, with 7 bases aligning to TRBD1. V lost 4 bases, J lost 2 bases, and 7 bases stayed unmatched. Germline V gene lookup returns CDR1 LGHNA and CDR2 YNFKEQ. This CDR3 spans 15 amino acids. The CDR3 protein is CASSPGGQVNTEAFF. In DNA, the CDR3 is TGTGCCAGCAGCCCAGGAGGACAGGTAAACACTGAAGCTTTCTTT.

On this clonotype: At one end, the junction sequence differs from germline, possibly due to a read error. This sequence joins TRBV11-2 and TRBJ2-5; D may be TRBD1 or TRBD2 (5 bases each). Germline CDR1 SGHAT, CDR2 FQNNGV. There are 13 residues in the CDR3. Written as DNA, the CDR3 is TGTGCCAGCAGCCAACAGGATTGGGAGAGCCAGTACTTC. Amino acid sequence: CASSQQDWESQYF.

This clonotype is a singleton in its sample. A read error may be the cause here, since a much bigger clone is one base away. The chain employs TRBV5-4 and TRBJ2-7, with D perhaps TRBD1 (6 bases). CDR3 length: 16 amino acids. CDR1 SGHNT and CDR2 YYREEE come from the germline V gene (reference sequence). V dropped 0 bases and J dropped 2 bases, with 15 bases sitting between them. The CDR3 loop is CASSLAASDRTYEQYF. The CDR3 DNA sequence: TGTGCCAGCAGCTTGGCCGCCTCTGACAGGACCTACGAGCAGTACTTC.

The chain carries TRBV12-3 or TRBV12-4 and TRBJ2-5, with a possible D match to TRBD1 (6 bases). There are 17 residues in the CDR3. Trimming pared 5 bases from V and 4 bases from J, leaving 23 bases between. Here the CDR3 reads CASSGTRYRAIIETQYF. CDR3 bases: TGTGCCAGCAGTGGCACCCGGTACAGGGCGATAATAGAGACCCAGTACTTC.

About this clonotype: The conserved phenylalanine or tryptophan normally closing the CDR3 is absent here, so this likely arose from a read error. No DNA is shown, since the ends of the CDR3 on it are uncertain; the CDR3 is the one TCRdb lists. V gene TRBV11-3 combines with J gene TRBJ2-7; TRBD2 is the table's D call and was not checked against the DNA. The CDR3 numbers 16 amino acids, ends counted. The V gene's germline CDR1 is SGHNT and CDR2 YENEEA. The chain's CDR3 is CASSLDGTSGFYEHYL.

As concerns this clonotype: A much bigger clone sits one base away, suggesting this may be a read error. The chain employs TRBV28 and TRBJ1-1; TRBD1 agrees at 10 bases. Losses at the gene ends were 4 bases for V and 6 bases for J; bases not matched to a gene: 11. CDR3 length: 16 amino acids. Germline values: CDR1 MDHEN, CDR2 SYDVKM. The CDR3 region is CASSSTGGALSPEAFF. The CDR3 bases are TGTGCCAGCAGTTCGACAGGGGGCGCCCTTTCTCCTGAAGCTTTCTTT.